These T cell receptor beta chains were read from a single sample in a study of memory CD8 T cells in hepatitis C reinfection. The data were produced by immunoSEQ multiplex PCR, yet TCRdb's version contains in-frame clones alone and is incomplete. The table lists tens of thousands of clones, roughly 91% of them singletons. The sample taken for sequencing was naive CD8+ T cells sorted from blood. Every receptor here comes from a man between 18 and 35 years old with hepatitis C virus infection. Each CDR3 is given with its conserved first and last residue. D genes are given only for firm matches. The size of a clone is reported for some rows only, either as once, few or many, or as a class for expanded clones.

D: -
size: -
length: 14
J: TRBJ2-5
V: TRBV6-6
CDR3: CASSYSAITETQYF
DNA: TGTGCCAGCAGTTACTCGGCAATCACAGAGACCCAGTACTTC

D: -
size: -
length: 14
J: TRBJ2-7
V: TRBV11-2
CDR3: CASSLPAGPGEQYF
DNA: TGTGCCAGCAGCCTCCCGGCGGGCCCGGGCGAGCAGTACTTC

D: TRBD2
size: -
length: 16
J: TRBJ2-7
V: TRBV6-1
CDR3: CASSDLGGRSSYEQYF
DNA: TGTGCCAGCAGTGACCTGGGCGGGAGGAGCTCCTACGAGCAGTACTTC

D: TRBD1
size: -
length: 14
J: TRBJ2-2
V: TRBV19
CDR3: CASSSQGRAGELFF
DNA: TGTGCCAGTAGTTCACAGGGGAGAGCCGGGGAGCTGTTTTTT

D: TRBD2
size: -
length: 17
J: TRBJ2-3
V: TRBV11-2
CDR3: CASSLEGSGALPDTQYF
DNA: TGTGCCAGCAGCTTAGAAGGAAGCGGGGCCCTCCCAGATACGCAGTATTTT

D: TRBD2
size: once
length: 15
J: TRBJ2-5
V: TRBV5-4
CDR3: CASSTTGGAGETQYF
DNA: TGTGCCAGCAGTACCACCGGGGGGGCCGGGGAGACCCAGTACTTC

D: TRBD2
size: -
length: 15
J: TRBJ2-1
V: TRBV4-3
CDR3: CASSQLGGGINEQFF
DNA: TGCGCCAGCAGCCAGCTGGGCGGGGGGATAAATGAGCAGTTCTTC

D: TRBD2
size: -
length: 17
J: TRBJ2-2
V: TRBV28
CDR3: CASSLGLAGLYTGELFF
DNA: TGTGCCAGCAGTTTAGGGCTAGCGGGGCTTTACACCGGGGAGCTGTTTTTT

D: -
size: -
length: 15
J: TRBJ1-3
V: TRBV5-1
CDR3: CASSLDGGGGNTIYF
DNA: TGCGCCAGCAGCTTAGACGGGGGGGGCGGAAACACCATATATTTT

D: -
size: -
length: 11
J: TRBJ2-1
V: TRBV10-2
CDR3: CASTRGNEQFF
DNA: TGCGCCAGCACCAGAGGTAATGAGCAGTTCTTC

D: -
size: -
length: 14
J: TRBJ2-1
V: TRBV29-1
CDR3: CSVEPPTDYNEQFF
DNA: TGCAGCGTTGAGCCTCCGACAGATTACAATGAGCAGTTCTTC

D: -
size: -
length: 15
J: TRBJ1-5
V: TRBV6-6
CDR3: CASSYVTGTNQPQHF
DNA: TGTGCCAGCAGTTACGTGACAGGTACTAATCAGCCCCAGCATTTT

D: -
size: -
length: 13
J: TRBJ2-3
V: TRBV27
CDR3: CASSLTSTDTQYF
DNA: TGTGCCAGCAGTTTAACTAGCACAGATACGCAGTATTTT

D: -
size: -
length: 14
J: TRBJ2-3
V: TRBV11-3
CDR3: CASSPPSATDTQYF
DNA: TGTGCCAGCAGCCCACCTAGTGCAACAGATACGCAGTATTTT

D: -
size: -
length: 15
J: TRBJ2-5
V: TRBV2
CDR3: CASSQGGGVGWTQYF
DNA: TGTGCCAGCAGCCAGGGAGGCGGGGTGGGATGGACCCAGTACTTC

D: -
size: -
length: 14
J: TRBJ2-1
V: TRBV10-2
CDR3: CASSENRGLREQFF
DNA: TGCGCCAGCAGTGAGAACCGGGGACTGCGGGAGCAGTTCTTC

D: -
size: once
length: 15
J: TRBJ1-6
V: TRBV28
CDR3: CASSLQQGVVSPLHF
DNA: TGTGCCAGCAGTTTACAACAGGGTGTGGTTTCACCCCTCCACTTT

D: TRBD2
size: -
length: 14
J: TRBJ2-1
V: TRBV5-6
CDR3: CASSLAGTRNEQFF
DNA: TGTGCCAGCAGCTTGGCCGGGACTAGGAATGAGCAGTTCTTC

D: TRBD1
size: once
length: 18
J: TRBJ1-1
V: TRBV19
CDR3: CASSIDGDRGPVGTEAFF
DNA: TGTGCCAGTAGTATAGACGGGGACAGGGGGCCAGTGGGTACTGAAGCTTTCTTT

D: -
size: -
length: 15
J: TRBJ1-2
V: TRBV5-1
CDR3: CASSLVPGSFDGYTF
DNA: TGCGCCAGCAGCTTGGTGCCAGGGTCGTTCGATGGCTACACCTTC

D: TRBD1
size: -
length: 15
J: TRBJ2-1
V: TRBV29-1
CDR3: CSVQEVGQSNNEQFF
DNA: TGCAGCGTCCAGGAGGTGGGACAGTCAAACAATGAGCAGTTCTTC

D: -
size: -
length: 16
J: TRBJ2-1
V: TRBV28
CDR3: CASSRVGSSSYNEQFF
DNA: TGTGCCAGCAGTCGGGTCGGGTCTTCCTCCTACAATGAGCAGTTCTTC

D: TRBD2
size: -
length: 15
J: TRBJ2-1
V: TRBV6-1
CDR3: CASSSLAGGYNEQFF
DNA: TGTGCCAGCAGCTCTCTAGCGGGAGGCTACAATGAGCAGTTCTTC

D: TRBD1
size: -
length: 12
J: TRBJ2-7
V: TRBV6-1
CDR3: CASSAGGQEQYF
DNA: TGTGCCAGCAGCGCAGGGGGCCAGGAGCAGTACTTC

D: -
size: -
length: 14
J: TRBJ2-1
V: TRBV4-1
CDR3: CASSQSAKQNEQLF
DNA: TGCGCCAGCAGCCAATCGGCTAAACAGAATGAGCAGCTCTTC

D: -
size: -
length: 18
J: TRBJ2-2
V: TRBV28
CDR3: CASSFSPGLLPNTGELFF
DNA: TGTGCCAGCAGTTTCTCCCCGGGACTCCTACCTAACACCGGGGAGCTGTTTTTT

D: -
size: -
length: 15
J: TRBJ1-5
V: TRBV4-1
CDR3: CASSQEANSNQPQHF
DNA: TGCGCCAGCAGCCAAGAGGCCAACAGCAATCAGCCCCAGCATTTT

D: TRBD1
size: -
length: 16
J: TRBJ1-1
V: TRBV4-3
CDR3: CASSLGQGKGDTEAFF
DNA: TGCGCCAGCAGCCTTGGACAGGGAAAAGGAGACACTGAAGCTTTCTTT

D: -
size: -
length: 12
J: TRBJ2-7
V: TRBV6-1
CDR3: CASSEGRYEQYF
DNA: TGTGCCAGCAGTGAAGGGAGATACGAGCAGTACTTC

D: -
size: -
length: 14
J: TRBJ1-6
V: TRBV27
CDR3: CASSSGTSNSPLHF
DNA: TGTGCCAGCAGCTCCGGGACAAGTAATTCACCCCTCCACTTT

D: -
size: -
length: 13
J: TRBJ2-7
V: TRBV27
CDR3: CASPRTPAYEQYF
DNA: TGTGCCAGTCCAAGGACTCCAGCCTACGAGCAGTACTTC

D: -
size: -
length: 11
J: TRBJ2-7
V: TRBV5-4
CDR3: CASSSSYEQYF
DNA: TGTGCCAGCAGCTCCTCCTACGAGCAGTACTTC

D: TRBD2
size: -
length: 14
J: TRBJ2-7
V: TRBV19
CDR3: CASSISGSAYEQYF
DNA: TGTGCCAGTAGTATTAGCGGGAGCGCCTACGAGCAGTACTTC

D: TRBD2
size: -
length: 15
J: TRBJ2-7
V: TRBV11-2
CDR3: CASSQEASGSEEQYF
DNA: TGTGCCAGCAGCCAAGAGGCTAGCGGGAGTGAGGAGCAGTACTTC

D: TRBD2
size: once
length: 15
J: TRBJ2-1
V: TRBV6-1
CDR3: CASRELGLGYNEQFF
DNA: TGTGCCAGCAGGGAGCTCGGACTAGGGTACAATGAGCAGTTCTTC

D: TRBD1
size: -
length: 14
J: TRBJ2-7
V: TRBV11-2
CDR3: CASSVGTGHYEQYF
DNA: TGTGCCAGCAGCGTCGGGACAGGGCACTACGAGCAGTACTTC

D: TRBD1
size: few
length: 16
J: TRBJ2-7
V: TRBV5-5
CDR3: CASRPTGTGGWNEQYF
DNA: TGTGCCAGCAGACCGACCGGGACAGGGGGCTGGAACGAGCAGTACTTC

D: -
size: -
length: 14
J: TRBJ2-7
V: TRBV19
CDR3: CASSIRDKTYEQYF
DNA: TGTGCCAGTAGTATTCGGGACAAGACCTACGAGCAGTACTTC

D: -
size: -
length: 13
J: TRBJ2-1
V: TRBV2
CDR3: CASSREIYNEQFF
DNA: TGTGCCAGCAGCCGGGAAATCTACAATGAGCAGTTCTTC

D: TRBD2
size: -
length: 16
J: TRBJ2-5
V: TRBV7-2
CDR3: CASSLGGVAGTETQYF
DNA: TGTGCCAGCAGCTTAGGGGGCGTAGCGGGGACGGAGACCCAGTACTTC

D: TRBD1
size: -
length: 15
J: TRBJ2-7
V: TRBV9
CDR3: CASSSGTGGPDEQYF
DNA: TGTGCCAGCAGTTCCGGGACAGGGGGGCCCGACGAGCAGTACTTC

D: TRBD1
size: once
length: 17
J: TRBJ2-2
V: TRBV7-6
CDR3: CASSPLDRGSNTGELFF
DNA: TGTGCCAGCAGCCCTCTGGACAGGGGTTCGAACACCGGGGAGCTGTTTTTT

D: TRBD2
size: -
length: 12
J: TRBJ2-1
V: TRBV29-1
CDR3: CSVMGLVDEQFF
DNA: TGCAGCGTCATGGGACTAGTTGATGAGCAGTTCTTC

D: -
size: -
length: 23
J: TRBJ1-3
V: TRBV6-7
CDR3: CASSYRQRDAGIWEYNSGNTIYF
DNA: TGTGCCAGCAGTTACCGCCAAAGGGATGCAGGAATCTGGGAGTACAACTCTGGAAACACCATATATTTT

D: TRBD2
size: -
length: 16
J: TRBJ2-7
V: TRBV4-1
CDR3: CASSQLALSGSYEQYF
DNA: TGCGCCAGCAGCCAACTGGCCCTTAGCGGGAGTTACGAGCAGTACTTC

D: TRBD1
size: -
length: 15
J: TRBJ2-1
V: TRBV9
CDR3: CASSPGQGVNNEQFF
DNA: TGTGCCAGCAGCCCCGGACAGGGAGTTAACAATGAGCAGTTCTTC

D: -
size: once
length: 13
J: TRBJ1-2
V: TRBV28
CDR3: CAAGHLSGYGYTF
DNA: TGTGCCGCGGGGCACCTTTCGGGGTATGGCTACACCTTC

D: TRBD2
size: -
length: 14
J: TRBJ2-1
V: TRBV5-1
CDR3: CASTSSGRSDEQFF
DNA: TGCGCCAGCACCTCTAGCGGGAGATCAGATGAGCAGTTCTTC

D: -
size: -
length: 16
J: TRBJ2-1
V: TRBV4-3
CDR3: CASSQDAESSYNEQFF
DNA: TGCGCCAGCAGCCAAGATGCGGAAAGCTCCTACAATGAGCAGTTCTTC

D: -
size: -
length: 13
J: TRBJ1-5
V: TRBV6-1
CDR3: CASSLGQSQPQHF
DNA: TGTGCCAGCAGTCTCGGACAGTCTCAGCCCCAGCATTTT

D: TRBD2
size: -
length: 13
J: TRBJ2-1
V: TRBV4-1
CDR3: CASSLAGVDEQFF
DNA: TGCGCCAGCAGCCTAGCGGGGGTGGATGAGCAGTTCTTC

D: -
size: -
length: 16
J: TRBJ2-3
V: TRBV4-1
CDR3: CASSQPEGGVTDTQYF
DNA: TGCGCCAGCAGCCAACCTGAAGGGGGGGTCACAGATACGCAGTATTTT

D: -
size: -
length: 17
J: TRBJ1-6
V: TRBV28
CDR3: CASSQSPFGIGNSPLHF
DNA: TGTGCCAGCAGTCAATCCCCCTTCGGGATTGGGAATTCACCCCTCCACTTT

D: TRBD2
size: -
length: 15
J: TRBJ2-7
V: TRBV19
CDR3: CASSRGLAGDDEQYF
DNA: TGTGCCAGTAGTAGAGGACTAGCGGGAGATGACGAGCAGTACTTC

D: TRBD2
size: -
length: 16
J: TRBJ2-3
V: TRBV9
CDR3: CASSSIAGGITDTQYF
DNA: TGTGCCAGCAGCTCTATAGCGGGAGGGATCACAGATACGCAGTATTTT

D: -
size: -
length: 15
J: TRBJ2-7
V: TRBV27
CDR3: CASNLRLADPYEQYF
DNA: TGTGCCAGCAATTTACGGTTAGCGGACCCCTACGAGCAGTACTTC

D: TRBD2
size: once
length: 19
J: TRBJ2-5
V: TRBV15
CDR3: CATSRDSGLENLLQETQYF
DNA: TGTGCCACCAGCAGAGATAGTGGACTAGAGAACCTGCTACAAGAGACCCAGTACTTC

D: -
size: -
length: 11
J: TRBJ1-2
V: TRBV5-4
CDR3: CASPTEYGYTF
DNA: TGTGCCAGCCCGACTGAATATGGCTACACCTTC